The clone carrying this T cell receptor beta chain occurred once. The source of the sample is a study of CD8 T cells in Susac syndrome. CDR1 and CDR2 (germline): SGHVS, FQNEAQ. The V segment lost 5 bases and the J segment 4 bases; nucleotides outside the gene matches: 8. There are 15 residues in the CDR3. Random hexamers were used to reverse transcribe an amount of about 0.45 to 1 ug RNA. MiXCR, run by TCRdb on the immunoSEQ multiplex PCR reads, gives a single entry per CDR3 protein. The repertoire has about 130,000 distinct CDR3 sequences, approximately 95% of them found once; the top ten carry approximately 0.17%.

The sequencing input was CD8+ T cells from PBMCs. This rearrangement joins TRBV7-8 to TRBJ2-7, with TRBD1 matching 10 bases. This clonotype was obtained from a human donor with Susac syndrome. The DNA of the CDR3 is TGTGCCAGCAGCCGCCCCGGACAGGGGGGGTACGAGCAGTACTTC. Translated, it gives CASSRPGQGGYEQYF.